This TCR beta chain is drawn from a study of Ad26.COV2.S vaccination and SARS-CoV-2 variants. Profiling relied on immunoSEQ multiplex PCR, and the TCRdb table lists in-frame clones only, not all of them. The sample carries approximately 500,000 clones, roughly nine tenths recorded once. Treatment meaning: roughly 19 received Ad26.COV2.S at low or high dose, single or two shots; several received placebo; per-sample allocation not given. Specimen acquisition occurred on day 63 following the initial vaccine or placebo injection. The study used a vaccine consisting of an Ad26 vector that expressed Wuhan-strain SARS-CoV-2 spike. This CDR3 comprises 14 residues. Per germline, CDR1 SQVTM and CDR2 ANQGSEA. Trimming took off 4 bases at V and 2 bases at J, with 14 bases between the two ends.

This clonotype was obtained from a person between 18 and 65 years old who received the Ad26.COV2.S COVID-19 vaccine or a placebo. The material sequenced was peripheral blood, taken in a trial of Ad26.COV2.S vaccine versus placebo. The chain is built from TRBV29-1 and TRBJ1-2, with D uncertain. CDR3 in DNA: TGCAGCGTTGTTGCCCAGGTTGAGAACTATGGCTACACCTTC. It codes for CSVVAQVENYGYTF.